These T cell receptor beta chains were read from a single sample in a study of cytomegalovirus exposure and HLA in healthy donors. Profiling relied on immunoSEQ multiplex PCR, and the TCRdb table lists in-frame clones only, not all of them. In all, the sample yields about 130,000 clones. The sequencing input was PBMCs. These TCRs come from a woman aged 40-49 years in good health and CMV-seronegative. CDR3s include the opening cysteine and the closing phenylalanine or tryptophan. Each record gives: V gene, J gene, D gene, CDR3 protein, CDR3 DNA. A D gene is named only where the DNA matches it firmly.

TRBV18	TRBJ1-6	NA	CASSQQTADNSPLHF	TGTGCCAGCTCACAACAGACAGCTGATAATTCACCCCTCCACTTT
TRBV6-5	TRBJ1-2	NA	CATREVRANYGYTF	TGTGCCACCCGGGAGGTTAGAGCTAACTATGGCTACACCTTC
TRBV5-5	TRBJ1-4	NA	CASSPTTGHEKLFF	TGTGCCAGCAGCCCTACGACAGGTCATGAAAAACTGTTTTTT
TRBV20-1	TRBJ2-1	TRBD1	CIIQGVNEQFF	TGCATCATACAGGGGGTCAATGAGCAGTTCTTC
TRBV10-3	TRBJ2-2	TRBD1	CAISSGQGNTGELFF	TGTGCCATCAGTTCGGGACAGGGGAACACCGGGGAGCTGTTTTTT
TRBV5-1	TRBJ2-3	TRBD2	CASSLRLAGGTSKSTDTQYF	TGCGCCAGCAGCTTGCGGCTAGCGGGGGGGACTTCTAAGAGCACAGATACGCAGTATTTT
TRBV7-2	TRBJ2-3	TRBD2	CASSISTAGDTDTQYF	TGTGCCAGCAGCATAAGTACAGCGGGGGACACAGATACGCAGTATTTT
TRBV7-9	TRBJ1-1	NA	CASSPTGLGGTEAFF	TGTGCCAGCAGCCCGACGGGTTTAGGCGGCACTGAAGCTTTCTTT
TRBV7-2	TRBJ1-1	NA	CASSARSGNTEAFF	TGTGCTAGCAGCGCCAGGAGCGGTAACACTGAAGCTTTCTTT
TRBV6-5	TRBJ2-3	NA	CASSYRPGGWDTQYF	TGTGCCAGCAGTTACAGGCCGGGTGGTTGGGATACGCAGTATTTT
TRBV5-4	TRBJ1-4	TRBD1	CASSAPGQGDEKLFF	TGTGCCAGCAGCGCACCGGGACAGGGAGATGAAAAACTGTTTTTT
TRBV11-3	TRBJ2-2	NA	CASRGGFNTGELFF	TGTGCCAGCCGAGGAGGGTTTAACACCGGGGAGCTGTTTTTT
TRBV6-1	TRBJ1-1	NA	CASSEQGWGTEAFF	TGTGCCAGCAGTGAACAGGGGTGGGGCACTGAAGCTTTCTTT
TRBV28	TRBJ1-4	NA	CASRLDRPTNEKLFF	TGTGCCAGCAGACTCGACAGGCCAACTAATGAAAAACTGTTTTTT
TRBV18	TRBJ1-2	NA	CASSPGLQGYGYTF	TGTGCCAGCTCACCGGGCCTCCAGGGCTATGGCTACACCTTC
TRBV6-6	TRBJ1-1	NA	CASSPGVTAFF	TGTGCCAGCAGCCCAGGGGTTACAGCTTTCTTT
TRBV18	TRBJ1-2	NA	CASSPMGQNLPNGYTF	TGTGCCAGCTCACCCATGGGGCAGAACTTACCCAATGGCTACACCTTC
TRBV4-1	TRBJ2-2	TRBD2	CASSPSELAGRYTGELFF	TGCGCCAGCAGCCCAAGTGAATTAGCGGGGCGTTACACCGGGGAGCTGTTTTTT
TRBV7-3	TRBJ2-1	NA	CASSPDRSYNEQFF	TGTGCCAGCAGTCCGGACAGATCCTACAATGAGCAGTTCTTC
TRBV6-1	TRBJ1-2	TRBD1	CASSEAGRGYGYTF	TGTGCCAGCAGTGAAGCAGGCAGGGGGTATGGCTACACCTTC
TRBV7-2	TRBJ2-3	TRBD2	CASSGLASDDTQYF	TGTGCCAGCAGCGGACTAGCGAGTGACGATACGCAGTATTTT
TRBV19	TRBJ1-5	TRBD1	CASRPGTAYSNQPQHF	TGTGCCAGTAGACCCGGGACAGCATATAGCAATCAGCCCCAGCATTTT
TRBV5-1	TRBJ1-5	NA	CASSPVGQGDPQHF	TGCGCCAGCAGCCCTGTAGGGCAGGGCGATCCCCAGCATTTT
TRBV28	TRBJ2-5	TRBD1	CASSLWTGEGETQYF	TGTGCCAGCAGTTTATGGACAGGGGAAGGGGAGACCCAGTACTTC
TRBV7-2	TRBJ2-1	TRBD1	CASSFGQGGGEQFF	TGTGCCAGCAGCTTCGGACAGGGGGGCGGTGAGCAGTTCTTC
TRBV9	TRBJ1-6	TRBD1	CASSGRQGYNSPLHF	TGTGCCAGCAGCGGAAGACAGGGTTATAATTCACCCCTCCACTTT
TRBV2	TRBJ1-6	TRBD1	CASSGRDREISPLHF	TGTGCCAGCAGCGGCCGGGACAGGGAAATATCACCCCTCCACTTT
TRBV28	TRBJ2-1	NA	CASSLSLSEQFF	TGTGCCAGCAGTTTAAGTCTGAGTGAGCAGTTCTTC
TRBV7-3	TRBJ2-2	TRBD2	CASRFSGGVNTGELFF	TGTGCCAGCAGGTTTTCCGGGGGGGTGAACACCGGGGAGCTGTTTTTT
TRBV4-2	TRBJ1-2	NA	CASSQDRVTANYGYTF	TGTGCCAGCAGCCAAGATAGGGTGACAGCTAACTATGGCTACACCTTC
TRBV2	TRBJ1-2	NA	CASSEPGQRGYTF	TGTGCCAGCAGTGAACCGGGCCAGCGGGGCTACACCTTC
TRBV5-1	TRBJ2-2	TRBD2	CASSLLGLAGGYTGELFF	TGCGCCAGCAGCCTCCTCGGACTAGCGGGGGGTTACACCGGGGAGCTGTTTTTT
TRBV7-2	TRBJ1-5	NA	CATCRGSNQPQHF	TGTGCCACCTGCAGGGGAAGCAATCAGCCCCAGCATTTT
TRBV6-6	TRBJ2-7	TRBD2	CASSTLSGGTPYEQYF	TGTGCCAGCAGTACTCTTAGCGGGGGGACCCCCTACGAGCAGTACTTC
TRBV29-1	TRBJ1-1	NA	CSSYRATEAFF	TGCAGCAGTTACAGGGCGACTGAAGCTTTCTTT